Presented here are 4 T cell receptor beta chains from one specimen sequenced in a study of blood T cell repertoires in COVID-19. Sequencing was performed with immunoSEQ multiplex PCR; in TCRdb, only in-frame clones are kept and a portion is missing. The sample has about 17,000 clones, roughly 89% seen once. The sequenced sample consisted of peripheral blood. These receptors were obtained from a human donor in a cohort sampled during active COVID-19.

This clone was seen a few times. This chain uses TRBV2 with TRBJ2-5; 7 positions match TRBD2. The CDR3 runs 16 residues. Germline V gene sequence: CDR1 SNHLY, CDR2 FYNNEI. V was clipped by 6 bases and J by 0 bases; unmatched bases: 10. The CDR3 spells CASRESSGRHQETQYF. CDR3 bases: TGTGCCAGCAGGGAATCTAGCGGACGACACCAAGAGACCCAGTACTTC.

V gene TRBV29-1 combines with J gene TRBJ2-7, with D perhaps TRBD2 (5 bases). Trimming removed 1 base at V and 1 base at J, with 8 bases between. The germline V gene encodes CDR1 SQVTM and CDR2 ANQGSEA. There are 13 residues in the CDR3. This chain's CDR3 is CSVEAEGSYEQYF. In DNA form, the CDR3 reads TGCAGCGTTGAAGCAGAGGGATCCTACGAGCAGTACTTC.

The V gene is TRBV5-6, the J gene TRBJ2-1; TRBD1 matches 7 bases. CDR3 size: 13 residues. V lost 4 bases, J lost 4 bases, and 2 bases stayed unmatched. CDR1 is SGHDT and CDR2 is YYEEEE in the germline V gene. CDR3 sequence: CASSPTGYNEQFF. CDR3 DNA sequence: TGTGCCAGCAGCCCGACAGGGTACAATGAGCAGTTCTTC.

This rearrangement joins TRBV18 to TRBJ1-5; a weak D match, TRBD1 (5 bases). Trimming pared 6 bases from V and 7 bases from J, leaving 13 bases between. Germline values: CDR1 KGHSH, CDR2 LQKENI. The CDR3 covers 13 residues. DNA for the CDR3: TGTGCCAGCTCGGAGGGAACAGGACAGCCCCAGCATTTT. Its translation: CASSEGTGQPQHF. The full variable domain, completed using reference TRBV18 and TRBJ1-5, is NAGVMQNPRHLVRRRGQEARLRCSPMKGHSHVYWYRQLPEEGLKFMVYLQKENIIDESGMPKERFSAEFPKEGPSILRIQQVVRGDSAAYFCASSEGTGQPQHFGDGTRLSIL.